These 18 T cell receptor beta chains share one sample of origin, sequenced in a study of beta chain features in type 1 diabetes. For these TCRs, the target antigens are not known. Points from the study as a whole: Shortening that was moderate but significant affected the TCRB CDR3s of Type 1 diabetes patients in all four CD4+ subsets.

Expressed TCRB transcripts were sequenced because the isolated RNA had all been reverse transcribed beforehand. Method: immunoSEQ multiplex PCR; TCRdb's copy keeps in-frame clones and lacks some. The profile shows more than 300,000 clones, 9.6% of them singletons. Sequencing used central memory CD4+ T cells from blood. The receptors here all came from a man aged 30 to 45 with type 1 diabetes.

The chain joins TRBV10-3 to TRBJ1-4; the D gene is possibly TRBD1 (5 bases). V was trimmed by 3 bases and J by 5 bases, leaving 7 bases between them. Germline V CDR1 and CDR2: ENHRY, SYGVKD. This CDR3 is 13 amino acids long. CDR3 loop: CAISEGTNEKLFF. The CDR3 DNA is TGTGCCATCAGTGAAGGGACGAATGAAAAACTGTTTTTT.

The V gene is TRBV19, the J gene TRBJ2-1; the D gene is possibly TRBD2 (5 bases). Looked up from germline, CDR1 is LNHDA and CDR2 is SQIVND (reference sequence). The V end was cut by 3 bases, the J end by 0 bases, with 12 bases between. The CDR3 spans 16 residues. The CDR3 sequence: CASSMSGISSYNEQFF. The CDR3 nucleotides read TGTGCCAGTAGTATGAGCGGCATTAGCTCCTACAATGAGCAGTTCTTC.

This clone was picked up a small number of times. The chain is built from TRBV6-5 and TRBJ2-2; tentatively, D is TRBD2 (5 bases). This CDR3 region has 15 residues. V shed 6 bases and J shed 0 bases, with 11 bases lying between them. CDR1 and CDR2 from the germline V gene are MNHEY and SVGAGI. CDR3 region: CASRRAGTNTGELFF. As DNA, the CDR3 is TGTGCCAGCAGGAGGGCGGGCACGAACACCGGGGAGCTGTTTTTT.

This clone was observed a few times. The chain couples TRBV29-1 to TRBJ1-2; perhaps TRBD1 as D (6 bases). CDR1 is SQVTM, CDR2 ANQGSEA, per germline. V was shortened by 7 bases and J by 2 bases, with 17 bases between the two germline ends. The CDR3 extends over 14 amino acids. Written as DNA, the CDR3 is TGCAGCGCCACCTCGGGACACGTAAACTATGGCTACACCTTC. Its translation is CSATSGHVNYGYTF.

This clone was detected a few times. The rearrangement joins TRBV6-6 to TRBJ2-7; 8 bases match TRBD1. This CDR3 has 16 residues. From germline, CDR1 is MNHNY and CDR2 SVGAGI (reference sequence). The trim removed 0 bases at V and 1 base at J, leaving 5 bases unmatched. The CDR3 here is CASSYSWTGRSYEQYF. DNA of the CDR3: TGTGCCAGCAGTTACTCGTGGACAGGGAGATCCTACGAGCAGTACTTC.

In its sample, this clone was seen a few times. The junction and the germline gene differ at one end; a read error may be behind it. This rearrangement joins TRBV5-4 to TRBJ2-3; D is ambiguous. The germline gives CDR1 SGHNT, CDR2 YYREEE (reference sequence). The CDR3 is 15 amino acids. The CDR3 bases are TGCGCCAGCAGCCAATACACCCTGGGCACAGATACGCAGTATTTT. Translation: CASSQYTLGTDTQYF.

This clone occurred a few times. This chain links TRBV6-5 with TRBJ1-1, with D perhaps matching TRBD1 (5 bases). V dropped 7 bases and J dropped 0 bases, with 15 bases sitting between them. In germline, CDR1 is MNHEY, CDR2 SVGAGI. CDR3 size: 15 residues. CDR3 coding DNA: TGTGCCAGCACCGAATGGGGGTACATGAACACTGAAGCTTTCTTT. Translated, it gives CASTEWGYMNTEAFF.

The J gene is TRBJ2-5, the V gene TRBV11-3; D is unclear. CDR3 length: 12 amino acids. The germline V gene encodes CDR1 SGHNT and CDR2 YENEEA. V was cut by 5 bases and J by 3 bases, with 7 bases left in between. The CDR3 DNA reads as TGTGCCAGCAGCAAAACTAAAGAGACCCAGTACTTC. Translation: CASSKTKETQYF. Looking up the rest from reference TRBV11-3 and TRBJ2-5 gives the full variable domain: EAGVVQSPRYKIIEKKQPVAFWCNPISGHNTLYWYLQNLGQGPELLIRYENEEAVDDSQLPKDRFSAERLKGVDSTLKIQPAELGDSAVYLCASSKTKETQYFGPGTRLLVL.

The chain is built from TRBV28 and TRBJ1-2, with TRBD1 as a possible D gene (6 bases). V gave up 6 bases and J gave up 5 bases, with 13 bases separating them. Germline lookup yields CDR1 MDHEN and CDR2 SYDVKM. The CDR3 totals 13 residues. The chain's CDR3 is CASSRQDGYGYTF. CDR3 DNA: TGTGCCAGCAGCCGACAGGACGGGTATGGCTACACCTTC.

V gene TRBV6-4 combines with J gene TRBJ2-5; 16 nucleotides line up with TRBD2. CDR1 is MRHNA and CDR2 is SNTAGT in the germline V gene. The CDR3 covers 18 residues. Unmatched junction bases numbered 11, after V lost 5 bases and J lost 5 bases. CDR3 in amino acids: CASSPGLAGGPSGETQYF. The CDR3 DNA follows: TGTGCCAGCAGTCCGGGACTAGCGGGAGGGCCCTCTGGGGAGACCCAGTACTTC.

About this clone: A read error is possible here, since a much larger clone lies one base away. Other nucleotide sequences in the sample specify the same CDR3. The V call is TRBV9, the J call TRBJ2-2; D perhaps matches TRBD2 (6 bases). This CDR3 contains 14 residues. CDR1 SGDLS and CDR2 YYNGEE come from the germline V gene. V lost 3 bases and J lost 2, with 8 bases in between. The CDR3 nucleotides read TGTGCCAGCAGCGGGAGGGGCAACACCGGGGAGCTGTTTTTT. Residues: CASSGRGNTGELFF.

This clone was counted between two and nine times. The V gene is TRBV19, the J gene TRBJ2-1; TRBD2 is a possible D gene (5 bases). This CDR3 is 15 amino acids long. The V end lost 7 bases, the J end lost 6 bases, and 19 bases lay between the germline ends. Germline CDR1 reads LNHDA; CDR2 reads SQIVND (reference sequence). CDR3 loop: CASKGRSVLGNEQFF. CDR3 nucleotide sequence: TGTGCCAGTAAAGGGCGTAGCGTCTTAGGCAATGAGCAGTTCTTC.

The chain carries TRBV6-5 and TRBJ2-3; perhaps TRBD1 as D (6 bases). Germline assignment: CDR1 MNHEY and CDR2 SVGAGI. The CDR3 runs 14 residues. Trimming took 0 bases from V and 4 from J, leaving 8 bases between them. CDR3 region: CASSYSGAPDTQYF. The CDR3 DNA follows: TGTGCCAGCAGTTACTCGGGGGCCCCAGATACGCAGTATTTT.

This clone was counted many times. The CDR3 nucleotides read TGTGCCAGCAGCTCGCAGGGAAATGAAAAACTGTTTTTT. Its translation: CASSSQGNEKLFF. This chain joins TRBV5-4 and TRBJ1-4; maybe TRBD1 (5 bases). This CDR3 region has 13 residues. Per germline, CDR1 SGHNT and CDR2 YYREEE (reference sequence). V was cut by 3 bases and J by 5 bases, with 8 bases left in between.

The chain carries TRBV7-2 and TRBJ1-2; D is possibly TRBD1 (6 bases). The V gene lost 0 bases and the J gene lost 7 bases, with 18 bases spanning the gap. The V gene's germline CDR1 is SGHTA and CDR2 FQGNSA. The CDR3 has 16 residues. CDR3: CASSLAAGQQGGGYTF. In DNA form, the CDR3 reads TGTGCCAGCAGCTTAGCCGCGGGACAACAAGGAGGTGGCTACACCTTC.

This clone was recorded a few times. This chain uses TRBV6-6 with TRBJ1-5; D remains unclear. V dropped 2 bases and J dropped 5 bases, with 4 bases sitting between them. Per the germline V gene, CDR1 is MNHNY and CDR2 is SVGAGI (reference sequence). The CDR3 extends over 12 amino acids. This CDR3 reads CASSYRDQPQHF. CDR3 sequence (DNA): TGTGCCAGCAGTTACCGTGATCAGCCCCAGCATTTT.

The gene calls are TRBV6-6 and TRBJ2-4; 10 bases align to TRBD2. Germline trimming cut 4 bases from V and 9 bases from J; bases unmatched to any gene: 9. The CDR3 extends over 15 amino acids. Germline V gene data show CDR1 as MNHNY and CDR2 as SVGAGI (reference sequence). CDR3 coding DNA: TGTGCCAGCAGTTCCTGGGGGACTAGCGTAATCATTCAGTACTTC. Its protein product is CASSSWGTSVIIQYF.

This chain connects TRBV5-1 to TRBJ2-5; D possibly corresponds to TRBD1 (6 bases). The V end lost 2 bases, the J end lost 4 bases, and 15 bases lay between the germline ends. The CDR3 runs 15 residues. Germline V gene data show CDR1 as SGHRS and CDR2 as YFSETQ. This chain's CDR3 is CASSFQGQSGETQYF. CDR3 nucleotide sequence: TGCGCCAGCAGCTTCCAAGGACAGTCAGGAGAGACCCAGTACTTC.